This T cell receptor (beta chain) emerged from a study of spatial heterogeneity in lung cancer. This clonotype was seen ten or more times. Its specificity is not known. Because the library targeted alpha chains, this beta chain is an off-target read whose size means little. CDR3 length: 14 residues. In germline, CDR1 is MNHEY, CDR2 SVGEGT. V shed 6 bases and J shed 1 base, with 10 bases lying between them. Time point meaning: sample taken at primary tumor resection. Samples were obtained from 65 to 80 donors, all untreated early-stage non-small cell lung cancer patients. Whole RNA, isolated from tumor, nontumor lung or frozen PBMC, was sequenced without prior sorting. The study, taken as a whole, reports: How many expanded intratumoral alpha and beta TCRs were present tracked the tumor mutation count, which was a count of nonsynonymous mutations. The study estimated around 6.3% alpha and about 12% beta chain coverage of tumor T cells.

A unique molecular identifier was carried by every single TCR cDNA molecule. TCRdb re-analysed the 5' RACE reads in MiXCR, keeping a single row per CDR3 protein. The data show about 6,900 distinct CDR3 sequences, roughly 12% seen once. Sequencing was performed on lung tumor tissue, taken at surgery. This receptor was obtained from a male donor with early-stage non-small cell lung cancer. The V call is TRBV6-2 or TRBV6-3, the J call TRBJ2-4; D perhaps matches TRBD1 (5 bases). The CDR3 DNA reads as TGTGCCAGCAGATCAGGGTCGGCCAAAAACATTCAGTACTTC. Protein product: CASRSGSAKNIQYF.